The next 17 T cell receptor beta chains were all read from a single sample in a study of T cell repertoires in aging, cancer and after chemotherapy. Rearranged V-D-J TRB sequences were amplified with a mixed TRB-A/B primer pool. TCRdb used MiXCR to reprocess the multiplex PCR reads, holding one entry per CDR3 protein. The repertoire holds roughly 860 distinct CDR3 sequences, with over 60% as singletons. The template was genomic DNA from peripheral blood, not RNA. Sequenced sample: blood. These receptor sequences come from a human donor with a blood cancer.

This clonotype was counted once. The chain carries TRBV24-1 and TRBJ1-1; no clear D gene. CDR3 length: 15 amino acids. The V gene lost 7 bases and the J gene lost 0 bases, with 14 bases spanning the gap. CDR1 is KGHDR and CDR2 is SFDVKD in the germline V gene. The CDR3, as DNA: TGTGCCACCAGGGGCGGTCCTAATCTGAACACTGAAGCTTTCTTT. Encoded protein: CATRGGPNLNTEAFF.

The chain links TRBV6-5 to TRBJ1-2, with 9 bases fitting TRBD1. J gave up 5 bases and V 9 bases, and 16 bases lay outside the gene matches. Germline CDR1 MNHEY, CDR2 SVGAGI. This CDR3 is 16 amino acids long. For the CDR3, the DNA is TGTGCCAGTAGTCCCCGGACAGGGGATAAGGGGTATGGCTACACCTTC. This codes for CASSPRTGDKGYGYTF.

Note on this clonotype: A much larger clone differs by one base, so this may be a read error. The chain couples TRBV6-1 to TRBJ2-1; 9 positions agree with TRBD2. CDR3 length: 15 amino acids. Germline CDR1 reads MNHNS; CDR2 reads SASEGT. After removal of 7 bases from V and 8 bases from J, the junction contained 12 bases not matched to a gene. In DNA, the CDR3 is TGTGCCAGCAAGTCTAGCGGGGTGGCACTTCATGAGCAGTTCTTC. It encodes CASKSSGVALHEQFF.

V gene TRBV29-1 combines with J gene TRBJ2-1, with TRBD1 matching over 9 bases. J lost 10 bases, V lost 6 bases, and 13 bases had no gene match. Germline V lookup: CDR1 SQVTM, CDR2 ANQGSEA. The CDR3 is made up of 14 amino acids. CDR3 sequence reads: CSVRPGTGFWEQFF. The DNA for the CDR3 is TGCAGCGTCCGACCCGGGACAGGGTTTTGGGAGCAGTTCTTC.

The chain uses TRBV11-1 and TRBJ2-6, with D uncertain. V lost 3 bases, J lost 4 bases, and 16 bases lay in between. Germline CDR1 SGHAT, CDR2 FQDESV (reference sequence). This CDR3 has 17 amino acids. CDR3 protein: CASSFLAVGDGANVLTF. The CDR3 DNA is TGTGCCAGCAGCTTTTTGGCAGTCGGCGACGGGGCCAACGTCCTGACTTTC.

This clonotype was observed a single time. The J gene is TRBJ1-1, the V gene TRBV30; D unclear. This CDR3 contains 15 residues. Germline V lookup: CDR1 GTSNPN, CDR2 SVGIG (reference sequence). Trimming shortened V by 1 base and J by 0 bases, and 12 bases separated the two germline ends. CDR3 sequence: CAWSAPMALNTEAFF. The DNA for the CDR3 is TGTGCCTGGAGTGCTCCGATGGCCCTGAACACTGAAGCTTTCTTT.

CDR3 sequence reads: CASSLRGGLNEKLFF. CDR3 DNA sequence: TGTGCCAGCAGCCTCCGTGGGGGGCTCAATGAAAAACTGTTTTTT. The chain is built from TRBV13 and TRBJ1-4, with D tentatively TRBD1 (6 bases). The V gene's germline CDR1 is PRHDT and CDR2 FYEKMQ (reference sequence). Between the trimmed V and J ends, which lost 5 bases and 5 bases, there was a span of 15 bases. CDR3 length: 15 amino acids.

Details on this clonotype: This may be a read error: a much more frequent sequence differs by one nucleotide. This sequence joins TRBV7-2 and TRBJ2-2; the D is unclear. V lost 5 bases and J lost 4, with 17 bases in between. The CDR3 runs to 16 residues. Germline CDR1 reads SGHTA; CDR2 reads FQGNSA. This chain's CDR3 is CASSVSPTRFTGELFF. In DNA, the CDR3 is TGTGCCAGCAGCGTTAGCCCGACAAGGTTCACCGGGGAGCTGTTTTTT.

This clonotype was seen a few times. CDR3 protein: CASSEGQPHYEQYV. CDR3 bases: TGTGCCAGCAGTGAGGGACAGCCCCATTACGAGCAGTACGTC. This chain uses TRBV6-1 with TRBJ2-7; 7 nucleotides line up with TRBD1. Germline trimming cut 3 bases from V and 4 bases from J; bases unmatched to any gene: 6. CDR3 length: 14 amino acids. CDR1 and CDR2 (germline): MNHNS, SASEGT.

In the case of this clonotype: The CDR3 does not close with the conserved phenylalanine or tryptophan, likely indicating a read error. The CDR3 here is CASSYLTVPYNEQFL. CDR3 nucleotides: TGTGCCAGCAGTTACTTGACAGTCCCCTACAATGAGCAGTTCTTA. The V and J genes are TRBV6-1 and TRBJ2-1, with D possibly being TRBD1 (5 bases). This CDR3 spans 15 amino acids. V shed 5 bases and J shed 2 bases, with 13 bases lying between them. Per the germline V gene, CDR1 is MNHNS and CDR2 is SASEGT.

The V call is TRBV18, the J call TRBJ1-4; D ambiguous. Trimming removed 2 bases from V and 5 bases from J, with 12 bases in between. Germline assignment: CDR1 KGHSH and CDR2 LQKENI. The CDR3 extends over 15 amino acids. The CDR3 region is CASSPGERLNEKLFF. In DNA form, the CDR3 reads TGTGCCAGCTCACCAGGGGAGCGCCTGAATGAAAAACTGTTTTTT.

The chain recombines TRBV12-3 or TRBV12-4 with TRBJ2-1; 10 bases agree with TRBD1. V lost 7 bases and J lost 4; bases outside the gene matches: 7. The CDR3 is 15 amino acids. The CDR3 DNA follows: TGTGCCAGCAAGCCCGGGACAGGGGAATACAATGAGCAGTTCTTC. Residues: CASKPGTGEYNEQFF.

This chain links TRBV19 with TRBJ2-7, with TRBD2 matching over 12 bases. With V trimmed by 2 bases and J by 1 base, 0 bases remained unmatched. The CDR3 contains 15 residues. Germline CDR1 reads LNHDA; CDR2 reads SQIVND (reference sequence). CDR3: CASSITSGRSYEQYF. CDR3 DNA sequence: TGTGCCAGTAGTATAACTAGCGGGAGGTCCTACGAGCAGTACTTC.

With regard to this clonotype: Germline and junction disagree at one end, which may indicate a read error. This chain connects TRBV6-6 to TRBJ2-2; D remains unclear. CDR3 size: 16 residues. Per germline, CDR1 MNHNY and CDR2 SVGAGI (reference sequence). CDR3 in DNA: TGTGCCACCAGTGACCATCGGACGGGGAACACCGGGGAGCTGTTTTTT. Translating it yields CATSDHRTGNTGELFF.

The chain is built from TRBV12-3 or TRBV12-4 and TRBJ2-7, with D perhaps matching TRBD2 (6 bases). The CDR3 contains 17 residues. V was shortened by 1 base and J by 0 bases, with 16 bases between the two germline ends. In nucleotides, the CDR3 is TGTGCCAGCAGTTTAGGGGTCGGGCGGGATGCCTCCTACGAGCAGTACTTC. As protein: CASSLGVGRDASYEQYF.

This clonotype is classed as large. J is TRBJ2-5 and V is TRBV7-6; a weak D match, TRBD2 (7 bases). Trimming took 0 bases from V and 2 from J, leaving 16 bases between them. The CDR3 contains 17 residues. Germline values: CDR1 SGHVS, CDR2 FNYEAQ. CDR3 in DNA: TGTGCCAGCAGCTTAGCGAGGGGGGGCGCGAGGCAAGAGACCCAGTACTTC. Translating gives CASSLARGGARQETQYF.

This clonotype was seen a handful of times. This chain uses TRBV27 with TRBJ2-3; 9 bases agree with TRBD1. This CDR3 comprises 16 residues. Germline assignment: CDR1 MNHEY and CDR2 SMNVEV (reference sequence). Losses at the gene ends were 6 bases for V and 4 bases for J; bases not matched to a gene: 11. The CDR3 DNA follows: TGTGCCAGCAGAAGAAGACAGGGGGTCCTATCAGATACGCAGTATTTT. Amino acids: CASRRRQGVLSDTQYF.